This T cell receptor (beta chain) was identified during a study of T cells in tumors after PD-1 blockade. Assay used: immunoSEQ multiplex PCR; TCRdb lists only in-frame clones, some missing. The sample has tens of thousands of clones, roughly 79% seen once. Here the sequenced sample was PBMCs, taken before anti-PD-1 treatment. The source is a human donor with basal cell carcinoma.

Here the CDR3 reads CASSYGTGNQPQHF. CDR3 DNA: TGTGCCAGCAGTTACGGGACAGGGAATCAGCCCCAGCATTTT. The genes are TRBV6-2 or TRBV6-3 and TRBJ1-5, with TRBD1 matching over 9 bases. Losses at the gene ends were 2 bases for V and 4 bases for J; bases not matched to a gene: 0. The CDR3 consists of 14 residues. Germline V gives CDR1 MNHEY, CDR2 SVGEGT.